Below are 14 T cell receptor beta chains sequenced from a single sample in a study of yellow fever vaccine responses in identical twins. TCRdb passed the RT-PCR reads through MiXCR, listing each CDR3 protein once. This sample has 15,000 to 20,000 distinct CDR3 sequences, with 61% found just once. The sample consisted of T cells from blood (PBMCs), unsorted or a sorted subset (not recorded which), taken before or after yellow fever vaccination (not recorded which). The receptors were gathered from a woman between 18 and 30 years old who received the yellow fever vaccine.

A few counts support this clonotype. This rearrangement joins TRBV28 to TRBJ2-7, with D unclear. This CDR3 spans 12 amino acids. V lost 5 bases, J lost 6 bases, and 11 bases lay in between. Germline V gene sequence: CDR1 MDHEN, CDR2 SYDVKM. The chain's CDR3 is CASSRALGEQYF. The CDR3 nucleotides are TGTGCCAGCAGTCGGGCCCTCGGCGAGCAGTACTTC. The whole variable domain, remainder taken from reference TRBV28 and TRBJ2-7, is DVKVTQSSRYLVKRTGEKVFLECVQDMDHENMFWYRQDPGLGLRLIYFSYDVKMKEKGDIPEGYSVSREKKERFSLILESASTNQTSMYLCASSRALGEQYFGPGTRLTVT.

This clonotype was seen once. The rearrangement joins TRBV5-5 to TRBJ2-1; D not certain. CDR3 length equals 13 residues. Per germline, CDR1 SGHKS and CDR2 YYEKEE (reference sequence). Trimming stripped 2 bases from V and 9 bases from J, with 12 bases between. This chain's CDR3 is CASSLEAGGEQFF. The CDR3 nucleotides are TGTGCCAGCAGCTTAGAGGCTGGCGGTGAGCAGTTCTTC.

The V gene is TRBV7-9, the J gene TRBJ2-2; TRBD2 matches at 10 bases. After removal of 4 bases from V and 5 bases from J, the junction contained 13 bases not matched to a gene. The CDR3 is 18 amino acids. Germline loops: CDR1 SEHNR, CDR2 FQNEAQ (reference sequence). Written as DNA, the CDR3 is TGTGCCAGCAGCTCCAACCAAGCTAGCGGGAGATGGACCGGGGAGCTGTTTTTT. Residues: CASSSNQASGRWTGELFF.

The chain links TRBV12-3 or TRBV12-4 to TRBJ2-1, with 8 nucleotides matching TRBD2. The V and J ends lost 3 bases and 10 bases, in that order; junction bases with no gene match: 8. CDR3 length: 14 residues. The CDR3 region has the DNA TGTGCCAGCAGTTTGCGGGGGGCGCTGGACGAGCAGTTCTTC. The encoded protein is CASSLRGALDEQFF.

The chain links TRBV10-3 to TRBJ2-2; 7 bases are a match to TRBD2. CDR3 size: 15 residues. Unmatched junction bases numbered 5, after V lost 4 bases and J lost 3 bases. Germline V gene lookup returns CDR1 ENHRY and CDR2 SYGVKD. The CDR3 loop is CAISVTSRDTGELFF. The CDR3 nucleotides are TGTGCCATCAGTGTGACTAGCAGGGACACCGGGGAGCTGTTTTTT.

The chain carries TRBV28 and TRBJ1-2; 10 nucleotides match TRBD1. This CDR3 comprises 17 residues. CDR1 and CDR2 from the germline V gene are MDHEN and SYDVKM. The V and J ends lost 5 bases and 2 bases, in that order; junction bases with no gene match: 11. CDR3 protein: CASSTNHDRGRNYGYTF. The CDR3, as DNA: TGTGCCAGCAGTACAAACCACGACAGGGGGCGGAACTATGGCTACACCTTC.

This clonotype was seen only a few times. This chain uses TRBV7-6 with TRBJ2-7; 9 bases align to TRBD1. After removal of 5 bases from V and 2 bases from J, the junction contained 7 bases not matched to a gene. Germline-derived CDR1 and CDR2 are SGHVS and FNYEAQ. The CDR3 length is 15 residues. The CDR3 reads CASSPHGTGPYEQYF. DNA of the CDR3: TGTGCCAGCAGCCCGCACGGGACAGGGCCCTACGAGCAGTACTTC.

This clonotype was counted between two and nine times. The chain joins TRBV6-1 to TRBJ2-1; 15 bases match TRBD2. The junction had 3 bases not matched to a gene; V was cut back by 6 bases and J by 6 bases. Germline lookup yields CDR1 MNHNS and CDR2 SASEGT. The length of the CDR3 is 15 residues. The CDR3 is CASRGLAGGSNEQFF. As DNA, the CDR3 is TGTGCCAGCAGGGGACTAGCGGGAGGAAGCAATGAGCAGTTCTTC.

The genes are TRBV23-1 and TRBJ1-1; D is undetermined. TRBV23-1 is flagged as an ORF with uncertain function. V lost 10 bases to trimming and J lost 4 bases, with 16 bases between them. The CDR3 totals 13 residues. CDR3 nucleotides: TGCGCCAAAAGTTGGGTCAAGGGCACTGAAGCTTTCTTT. Translating it yields CAKSWVKGTEAFF.

This clonotype was seen a single time. The chain joins TRBV6-2 or TRBV6-3 to TRBJ2-1; D gene unclear. Trimming cost V 5 bases and J 3 bases, with 8 bases left between them. CDR1 is MNHEY and CDR2 is SVGEGT in the germline V gene. The CDR3 spans 13 residues. The CDR3 loop is CASSAPDYNEQFF. The CDR3 region has the DNA TGTGCCAGCAGTGCCCCGGACTACAATGAGCAGTTCTTC.

The CDR3 reads CASSLVRDSYEQYF. As DNA, the CDR3 is TGTGCCAGCAGTTTAGTCCGGGACAGCTACGAGCAGTACTTC. This chain connects TRBV28 to TRBJ2-7, with 7 positions matching TRBD1. The V segment lost 2 bases and the J segment 3 bases; nucleotides outside the gene matches: 4. Germline V gene sequence: CDR1 MDHEN, CDR2 SYDVKM. This CDR3 is built from 14 residues.

The chain recombines TRBV28 with TRBJ2-1, with TRBD1 as a possible D gene (6 bases). Between the trimmed V and J ends, which lost 6 bases and 7 bases, there was a span of 16 bases. From germline, CDR1 is MDHEN and CDR2 SYDVKM. The CDR3 loop spans 14 amino acids. Written as DNA, the CDR3 is TGTGCCAGCAGCTCACGGCAGGGGTGGAATGAGCAGTTCTTC. As protein: CASSSRQGWNEQFF. The whole variable domain, filled in from reference TRBV28 and TRBJ2-1, reads DVKVTQSSRYLVKRTGEKVFLECVQDMDHENMFWYRQDPGLGLRLIYFSYDVKMKEKGDIPEGYSVSREKKERFSLILESASTNQTSMYLCASSSRQGWNEQFFGPGTRLTVL.

The V call is TRBV2, the J call TRBJ2-3; D uncertain. Germline assignment: CDR1 SNHLY and CDR2 FYNNEI. V was shortened by 5 bases and J by 7 bases, with 10 bases between the two germline ends. The CDR3 is 12 amino acids. The CDR3 protein is CASSPDGYTQYF. The DNA for the CDR3 is TGTGCCAGCAGTCCGGACGGCTATACGCAGTATTTT.

This clonotype was picked up a small number of times. The gene calls are TRBV2 and TRBJ2-5, with D perhaps matching TRBD2 (6 bases). The CDR3 runs to 15 residues. The germline V gene encodes CDR1 SNHLY and CDR2 FYNNEI. The V and J ends lost 1 base and 2 bases respectively, with 11 bases between them. The CDR3 region has the DNA TGTGCCAGCAGTGAAGGGAGGGCAGGACAAGAGACCCAGTACTTC. Protein: CASSEGRAGQETQYF.